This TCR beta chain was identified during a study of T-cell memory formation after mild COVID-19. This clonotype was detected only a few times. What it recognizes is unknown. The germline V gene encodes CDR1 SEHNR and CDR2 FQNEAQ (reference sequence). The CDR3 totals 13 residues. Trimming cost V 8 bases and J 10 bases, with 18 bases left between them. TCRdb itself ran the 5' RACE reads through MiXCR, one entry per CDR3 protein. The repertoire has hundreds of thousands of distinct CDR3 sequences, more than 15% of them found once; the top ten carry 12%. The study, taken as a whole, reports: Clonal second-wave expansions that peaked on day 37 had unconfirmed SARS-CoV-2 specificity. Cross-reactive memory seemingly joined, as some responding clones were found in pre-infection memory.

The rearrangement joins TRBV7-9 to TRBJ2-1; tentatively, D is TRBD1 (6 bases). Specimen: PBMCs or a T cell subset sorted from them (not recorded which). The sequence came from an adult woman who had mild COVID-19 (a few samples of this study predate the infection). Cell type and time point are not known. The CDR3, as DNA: TGTGCCAGCGGTGGGGGAGCAGGGGAAGAGCAGTTCTTC. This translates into CASGGGAGEEQFF.